This T cell receptor (beta chain) was recovered during a study of T cells in Graves' hyperthyroidism and ophthalmopathy. Amplified regions were TCR beta CDR3 sequences from RNA transcripts. Primed by the HTBI set, a first-round RT-PCR was run on the TCR CDR3. TCRdb called the multiplex PCR reads again in MiXCR, with one record for every CDR3 protein. The repertoire consists of more than 300,000 distinct CDR3 sequences, with roughly 15% occurring once and the leading ten covering about 19%. This clonotype came up many times. Its matching antigen is unknown. Diagnostic decisions used clinical symptoms, serum thyroxine and TRAb, thyroid ultrasound and orbital computed tomography. The PBMCs were sourced from fresh peripheral blood (about 10 ml). Overall study findings and caveats: Most thyroid clonotypes expanded above 0.001 appeared in blood too.

The receptor was isolated from a woman aged 30 to 39 with Graves' ophthalmopathy. Sequenced material: blood.

The DNA of the CDR3 is TGTGCCAGCAGCGTAGAAGGGATTCAGCCCCAGCATTTT. This encodes CASSVEGIQPQHF. The chain recombines TRBV9 with TRBJ1-5; D uncertain. In germline, CDR1 is SGDLS, CDR2 YYNGEE. V dropped 0 bases and J dropped 6 bases, with 7 bases sitting between them. The CDR3 runs 13 residues.